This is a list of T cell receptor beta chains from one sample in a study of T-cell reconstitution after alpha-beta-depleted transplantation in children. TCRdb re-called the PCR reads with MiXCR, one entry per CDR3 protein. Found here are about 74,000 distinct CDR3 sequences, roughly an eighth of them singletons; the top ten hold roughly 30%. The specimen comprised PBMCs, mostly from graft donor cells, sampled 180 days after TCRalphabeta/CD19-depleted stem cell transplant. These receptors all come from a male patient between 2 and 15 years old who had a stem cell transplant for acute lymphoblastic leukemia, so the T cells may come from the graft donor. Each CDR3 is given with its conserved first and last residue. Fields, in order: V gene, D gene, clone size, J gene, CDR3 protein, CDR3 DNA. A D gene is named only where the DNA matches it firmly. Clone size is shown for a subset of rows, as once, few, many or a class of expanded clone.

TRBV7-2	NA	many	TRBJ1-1	CASGRIMNTEAFF	TGTGCCAGCGGACGGATCATGAACACTGAAGCTTTCTTT
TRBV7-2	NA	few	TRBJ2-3	CASSLTGIVADTQYF	TGTGCCAGCAGCTTAACAGGGATAGTAGCAGATACGCAGTATTTT
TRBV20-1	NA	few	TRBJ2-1	CSARVRDLGYNEQFF	TGCAGTGCTAGAGTCAGGGATCTGGGGTACAATGAGCAGTTCTTC
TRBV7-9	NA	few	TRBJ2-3	CASSLKGSYTDTQYF	TGTGCCAGCAGCTTAAAGGGCAGTTACACAGATACGCAGTATTTT
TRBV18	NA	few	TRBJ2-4	CASSPPSKNIQYF	TGTGCCAGCTCACCACCGTCCAAAAACATTCAGTACTTC
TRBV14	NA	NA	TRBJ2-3	CASSQVELAQYF	TGTGCCAGCAGCCAAGTGGAACTCGCGCAGTATTTT
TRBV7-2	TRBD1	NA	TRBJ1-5	CASTLRRGQDQPQHF	TGTGCCAGCACCCTAAGGAGGGGGCAGGATCAGCCCCAGCATTTT
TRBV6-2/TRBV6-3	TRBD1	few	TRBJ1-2	CASRKDRAYGYTF	TGTGCCAGCAGAAAGGACAGGGCCTATGGCTACACCTTC
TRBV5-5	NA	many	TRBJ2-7	CASSRLGEYEQYF	TGTGCCAGCAGCCGGCTTGGGGAATACGAGCAGTACTTC
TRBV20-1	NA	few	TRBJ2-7	CSARYGSLSYEQYF	TGCAGTGCTAGATACGGGAGCCTCTCCTACGAGCAGTACTTC